This paragraph reports one T cell receptor beta chain. This specimen belongs to a study of blood T cell repertoires in COVID-19. Whole-study context: PBMCs, B-cell-depleted T cells, or T cells provided the cDNA or gDNA that made up the material.

This CDR3 comprises 15 residues. J gave up 5 bases and V 3 bases, and 6 bases lay outside the gene matches. Germline values: CDR1 KGHDR, CDR2 SFDVKD. Sequenced by immunoSEQ multiplex PCR; TCRdb stores in-frame clones only, minus some. The sample lists about 72,000 clones; approximately 84% were seen once. Sequenced material: peripheral blood. The chain has TRBV24-1 and TRBJ2-1; 7 bases agree with TRBD1. The sequence was obtained from a man between 65 and 85 years old with active or convalescent COVID-19. CDR3 residues: CATSDQGTVNNEQFF. Here the CDR3 DNA reads TGTGCCACCAGTGATCAGGGGACAGTAAACAATGAGCAGTTCTTC.